One T cell receptor beta chain is described in this entry. Its antigen is not yet known. The input lacks base qualities; no much larger clone sits a single base away. In light of the paper, this sample's time point label describes: about 28 days (+/-7) after the second vaccine dose. AZD1222 recipients given second doses at about 4 weeks or at about 12 weeks were pooled, since spike-specific TCR depth and breadth were not found to differ between the two schedules. Vaccinee samples were obtained from the UK trials COV001 and COV002, which included a single-blind randomized controlled phase 2/3 trial of AZD1222 (ChAdOx1 nCoV-19) in healthy adults. Trial participant PBMC samples were collected at day 0 and day 28 after the second dose for TCRbeta chain sequencing. Looking up the germline V gene yields CDR1 SGHTA and CDR2 FQGNSA. V gives up 1 base and J gives up 3 bases, and the segment between their germline ends measures 19 bases. The CDR3 holds 17 amino acids from the cysteine to the phenylalanine. The retained sequence is limited to the CDR3, 51 bases, with the frame set at the first base.

The data stem from a study of T cell responses to AZD1222 COVID-19 vaccine (dated by TCRdb to the early 2020s). In the study overall: TCR sequencing covered over 230 trial participants: approximately 200 given two doses of AZD1222 and approximately 26 given two doses of MenACWY control vaccine. Trial participants were enrolled by age into 18-55, 56-69 and 70-plus year subgroups, with roughly 150, 30 and 60 TCR-sequenced participants respectively. The research as a whole found: Because no samples from the day 14 peak response were available, repertoires could be characterized only after the peak T cell response. The 56-69-year group was small, and its depth increase did not reach significance, likely because of low power. Conclusions about previously exposed vaccinees are limited because only a handful of AZD1222 recipients were SARS-CoV-2 seropositive at baseline. Participants were mostly white British and included more females than males, and it was suggested by the authors that clonal diversity may have been underestimated. Reportedly, almost half of the unique spike-specific TCRs recognized epitopes lying outside the regions that are mutated in the B.1.351 and B.1.1.7 variants. Vaccine-associated CD4 TCRs spanned the whole spike protein, with dominant responses in regions 160-218 and 743-854. After two AZD1222 doses, spike-specific TCR breadth and depth were significantly higher than at day 0 and than in MenACWY recipients.

The CDR3 regions of human TCRbeta chains were subjected to immunosequencing. Under the source paper's analysis protocol: Repertoire TCRs were matched against a reference library of SARS-CoV-2-specific TCRs generated with the MIRA antigen-specificity platform. Breadth was defined as the fraction of unique TCRs that were SARS-CoV-2-associated. Depth was defined as the fraction of total T cells that were SARS-CoV-2-associated. Using the MIRA data, every spike-specific TCR was mapped to the spike region that the TCR reacted to and assigned to either a CD4 or a CD8 class. Log10-transformed breadth and depth values were compared by one-way ANOVA with Sidak's multiple comparisons tests. In its TCRdb copy, this immuneACCESS table keeps in-frame sequences only and misses some clones. Where compared with another copy, unresolved V genes explain less than half of these, and the others have no known cause. The D gene and trimming were derived from the DNA, and the V and J assignments and clone size from that table. The sample data list 150,000 to 200,000 clones, and approximately 91% of these were observed just once. The ten biggest clones cover under 2% of the sample.

The clonotype was recovered from an adult who received the AZD1222 COVID-19 vaccine. This material consisted of peripheral blood, taken 28 days after the second AZD1222 dose. The chain uses TRBV7-2 and TRBJ2-7; perhaps TRBD1 is the D gene, with 6 bases matching. The bases read TGTGCCAGCAGCTTAGGGGGGCTGGGGCGCAGGAGCTACGAGCAGTACTTC. Its protein is CASSLGGLGRRSYEQYF.